Listed here is a single T cell receptor beta chain. Its antigen is unknown. A read error may produce the germline difference seen at one junction end. TCR CDR3 regions were amplified from genomic DNA by multiplex PCR using the deep immunoSEQ assay. Genomic DNA extracted from each cell subset was distributed evenly over all wells of several immunoSEQ 96-well plates, and each plate served as one replicate. For unsorted PBMC, each replicate PCR was loaded with about 270 ng genomic DNA, equivalent to tens of thousands of T cell genomes. Unsorted PBMC genomic DNA was sequenced across ten immunoSEQ deep assay plates. The purified libraries were quantified using a Qubit 3.0 fluorometer, sized with a Bioanalyzer 2100, and then quantified again using the KAPA Library Quantification kit. Every immunoSEQ 96-well plate was sequenced on a dedicated single-read 150-cycle Illumina NextSeq 550 flow cell. On the authors' methods: Because only junctional sequences without quality scores were contained in the immunoSEQ output, filtering matching that applied to full-length reads could not be performed. Sequences were annotated with PyIR, a Python wrapper for IgBLAST v1.9, using IMGT germline references to assign V/J genes and CDR3. Reads were filtered out if the reads had weak V/J assignments (E-value above 1e-6), no CDR3, stop codons, out-of-frame junctions, or ambiguous translated residues. V3J clonotypes were defined as sequences sharing an identical inferred V gene, J gene, and CDR3 amino acid sequence. To compute the percentage overlap between repertoires, the number of shared unique clonotypes was divided by the size of the smaller repertoire. Repertoire richness was assessed with RTK rarefaction, the Chao1 estimator, and Recon v2.1 estimates of unobserved clonotypes. Entries here come from immuneACCESS through TCRdb and include only in-frame sequences with V and J called. Some clones fail to appear in such tables; in the studies checked, an unresolved V gene covers under half of the shortfall, and the cause of the remainder is unknown. The V and J calls and clone size come from that table; D and trimming were worked out from the DNA. Within this sample are about 490,000 clones, with more than 65% of them counted one time only. The ten biggest clones cover roughly 12% of the sample.

Healthy HIV-negative adults with no recently reported acute infections or vaccinations were included as donors. Only Caucasian adults living in Nashville, Tennessee, USA were represented among the donors. For unsorted samples, 75 million to 90 million PBMCs were counted and genomic DNA was extracted with the QIAamp DNA Blood Mini kit. Blood was obtained by leukapheresis, after which PBMCs were separated by Ficoll-Histopaque density gradient centrifugation and cryopreserved in liquid nitrogen vapor phase. Sequences LGHNA (CDR1) and YSLEER (CDR2) are obtained from the germline V gene. The CDR3, from cysteine to phenylalanine, totals 17 residues. Of the read, only the CDR3 DNA is kept; its 51 bases are in frame from base 1. The sample belongs to a study of shared clonotypes between healthy human individuals (dated by TCRdb to 2018 to 2020). Describing the broader study: The cohort comprised a couple of women and three men aged 18 to 49 years. Different laboratories and diverse techniques were used to prepare libraries and sequence TCR repertoires, to increase sequencing depth and limit assay-specific biases. Per donor, leukapheresis produced somewhere between about 0.94 and 10 billion PBMCs. The study deeply sequenced blood TCR repertoires of about 5 healthy adults to estimate repertoire size and the extent of clonotype sharing between individuals.

Study-level results and caveats: The genetic and exposure-history diversity represented was limited by the small number of donors. Based on pairwise subsampling, the degree of clonotype sharing among donors was expected to be affected by sequencing depth. Sampling was limited to blood, and TCR repertoires in tissue likely differ from TCR repertoires in blood.

The sample comprised PBMCs. Rearrangement joined TRBV4-3 to TRBJ2-5; 7 of the junction bases match TRBD2. The end of the DNA fits TRBJ2-7 better, so the J call may be wrong. The TCR was taken from a woman aged 40-49 years in good health. Some clones in this sample may be carry-over from other donors' samples. CDR3 region: CSSSQVAGSGVRYEQYF. The DNA sequence is given as TGCTCCAGCAGCCAAGTAGCGGGCAGCGGGGTCCGCTACGAGCAGTACTTC.